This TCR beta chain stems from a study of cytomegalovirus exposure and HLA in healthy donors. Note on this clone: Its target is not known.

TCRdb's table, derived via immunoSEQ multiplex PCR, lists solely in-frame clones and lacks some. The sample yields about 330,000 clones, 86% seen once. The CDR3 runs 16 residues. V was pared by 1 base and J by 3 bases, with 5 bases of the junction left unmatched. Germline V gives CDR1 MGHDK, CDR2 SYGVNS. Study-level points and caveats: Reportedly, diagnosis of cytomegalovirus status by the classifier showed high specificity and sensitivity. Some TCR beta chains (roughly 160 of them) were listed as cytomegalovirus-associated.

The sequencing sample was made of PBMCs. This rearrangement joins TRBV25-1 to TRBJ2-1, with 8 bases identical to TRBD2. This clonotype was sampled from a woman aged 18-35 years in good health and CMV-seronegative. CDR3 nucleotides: TGTGCCAGCAGTGAATCCGTGGGGACTAGCTACAATGAGCAGTTCTTC. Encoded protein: CASSESVGTSYNEQFF.